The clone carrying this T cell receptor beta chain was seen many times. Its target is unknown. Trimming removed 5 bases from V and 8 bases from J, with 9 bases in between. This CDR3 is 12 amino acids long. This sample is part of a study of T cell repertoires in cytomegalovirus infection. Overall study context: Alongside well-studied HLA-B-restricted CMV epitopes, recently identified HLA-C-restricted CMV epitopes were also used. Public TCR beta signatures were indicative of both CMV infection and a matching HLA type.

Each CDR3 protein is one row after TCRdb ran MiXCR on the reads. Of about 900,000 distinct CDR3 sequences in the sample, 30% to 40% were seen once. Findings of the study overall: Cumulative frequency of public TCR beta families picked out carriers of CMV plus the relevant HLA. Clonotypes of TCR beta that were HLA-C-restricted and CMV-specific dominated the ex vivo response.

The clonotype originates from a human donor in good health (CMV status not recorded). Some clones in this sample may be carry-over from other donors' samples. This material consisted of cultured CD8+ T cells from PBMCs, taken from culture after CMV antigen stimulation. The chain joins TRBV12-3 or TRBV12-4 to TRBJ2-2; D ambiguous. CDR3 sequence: CASSPIRGELFF. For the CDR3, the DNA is TGTGCCAGCAGTCCCATAAGGGGGGAGCTGTTTTTT.